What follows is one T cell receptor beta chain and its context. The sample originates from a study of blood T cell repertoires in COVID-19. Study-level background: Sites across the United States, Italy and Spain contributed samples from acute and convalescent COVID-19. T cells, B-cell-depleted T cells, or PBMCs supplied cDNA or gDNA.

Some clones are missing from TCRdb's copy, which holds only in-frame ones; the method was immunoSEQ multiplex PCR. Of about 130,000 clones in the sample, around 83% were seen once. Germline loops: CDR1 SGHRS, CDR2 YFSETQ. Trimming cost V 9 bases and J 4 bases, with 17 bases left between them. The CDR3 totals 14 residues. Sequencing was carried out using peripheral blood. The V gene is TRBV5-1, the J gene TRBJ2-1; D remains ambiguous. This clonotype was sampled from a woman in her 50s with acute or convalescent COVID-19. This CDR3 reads CATRVLQEYNEQFF. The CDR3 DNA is TGCGCCACCAGAGTCCTTCAGGAATACAATGAGCAGTTCTTC.